Many counts were recorded for the clone carrying this T cell receptor (beta chain). The antigen remains undetermined. The germline V gene encodes CDR1 SGDLS and CDR2 YYNGEE. The CDR3 extends over 16 amino acids. Trimming pared 4 bases from V and 0 bases from J, leaving 15 bases between. This sample is part of a study of CD8 T cells in ankylosing spondylitis. Findings of the study overall: Disease-linked clones bore a CD8+ phenotype, appearing relatively rarely in peripheral blood.

One entry per CDR3 protein, called by TCRdb with MiXCR from the 5' RACE reads. The sample shows tens of thousands of distinct CDR3 sequences, roughly 2.6% of them seen only once. The rearrangement links TRBV9 to TRBJ2-3, with D perhaps matching TRBD1 or TRBD2 (5 bases each). The sequence came from a male donor with ankylosing spondylitis or in good health (not recorded which). The sample was blood, either unsorted or a sorted T cell fraction (not recorded which). In DNA, the CDR3 is TGTGCCAGCAGCCGAAGCTGGGGCGGGAGCACAGATACGCAGTATTTT. Translation gives CASSRSWGGSTDTQYF.